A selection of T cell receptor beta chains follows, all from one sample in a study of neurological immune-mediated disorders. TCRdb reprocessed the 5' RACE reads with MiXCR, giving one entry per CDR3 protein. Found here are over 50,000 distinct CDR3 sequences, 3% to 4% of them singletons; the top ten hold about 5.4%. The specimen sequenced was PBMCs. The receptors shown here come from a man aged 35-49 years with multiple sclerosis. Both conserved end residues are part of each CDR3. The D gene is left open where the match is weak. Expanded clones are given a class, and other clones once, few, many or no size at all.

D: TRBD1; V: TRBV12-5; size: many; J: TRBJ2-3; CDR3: CASGSGTGLPDTQYF
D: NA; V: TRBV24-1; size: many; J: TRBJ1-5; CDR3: CATSDLMGSNQPQHF
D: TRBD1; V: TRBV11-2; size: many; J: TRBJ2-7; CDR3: CASSLRDRGRSYEQYF
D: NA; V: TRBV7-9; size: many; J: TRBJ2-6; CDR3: CASSLVLAGANVLTF
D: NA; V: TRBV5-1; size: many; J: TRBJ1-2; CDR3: CASSLDVSDYGYTF
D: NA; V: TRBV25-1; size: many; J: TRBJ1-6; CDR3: CASSYRPDSSPLHF
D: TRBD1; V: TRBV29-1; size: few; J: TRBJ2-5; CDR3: CSVEGQGQETQYF
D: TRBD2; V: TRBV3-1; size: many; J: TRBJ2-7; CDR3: CASSQQRTSGSYEQYF
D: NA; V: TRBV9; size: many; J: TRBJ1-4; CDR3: CASSVTQGGEKLFF
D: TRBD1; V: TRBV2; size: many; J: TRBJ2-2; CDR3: CASTTRNGQGAGELFF
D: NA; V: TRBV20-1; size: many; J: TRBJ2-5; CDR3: CSAWGSETQYF
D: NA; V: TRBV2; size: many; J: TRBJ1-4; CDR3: CASSASVDTEKLFF
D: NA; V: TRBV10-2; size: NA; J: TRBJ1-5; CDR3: CASSVTDQPQHF
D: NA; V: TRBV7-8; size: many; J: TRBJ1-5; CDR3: CASSSEDQPQHF
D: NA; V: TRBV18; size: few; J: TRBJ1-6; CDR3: CASSPKGGGNSPLHF
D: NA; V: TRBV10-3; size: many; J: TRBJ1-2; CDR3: CAISDSGIGNYGYTF
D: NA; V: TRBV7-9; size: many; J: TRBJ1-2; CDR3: CASSLATSGGSNYGYTF
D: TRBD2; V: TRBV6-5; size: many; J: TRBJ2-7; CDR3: CASSPGGSGTYEQYF
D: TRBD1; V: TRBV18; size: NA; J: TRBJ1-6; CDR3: CASSPLGTGGGSPLHF
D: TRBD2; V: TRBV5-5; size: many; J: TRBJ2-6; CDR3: CASSVLAGGPPGGANVLTF
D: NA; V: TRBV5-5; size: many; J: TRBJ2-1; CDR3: CASSLSGVAYNEQFF
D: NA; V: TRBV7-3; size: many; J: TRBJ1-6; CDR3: CAQQWCALSPLNF
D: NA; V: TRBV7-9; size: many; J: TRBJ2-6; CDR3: CASSSSVSGANVLTF
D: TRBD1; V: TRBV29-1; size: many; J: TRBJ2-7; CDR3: CSVPGQGGSSEQYF
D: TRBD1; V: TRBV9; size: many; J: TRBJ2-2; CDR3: CASSGGTGDTGELFF
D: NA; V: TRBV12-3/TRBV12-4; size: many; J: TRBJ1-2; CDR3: CASSLAGGYGYTF
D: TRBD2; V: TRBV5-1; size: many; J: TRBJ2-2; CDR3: CASSLVPSGGLTGELFF
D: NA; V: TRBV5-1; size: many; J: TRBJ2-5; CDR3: CASSLLGVGEETQYF
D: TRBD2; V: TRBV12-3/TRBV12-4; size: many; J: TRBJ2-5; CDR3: CASTFAGGQETQYF
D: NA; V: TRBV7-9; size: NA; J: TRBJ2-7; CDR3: CASSRGKGLGEQYF
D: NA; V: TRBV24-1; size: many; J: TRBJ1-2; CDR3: CATSDDRSYGYTF
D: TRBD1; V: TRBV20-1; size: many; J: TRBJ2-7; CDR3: CSAYRGTGRNEQYF
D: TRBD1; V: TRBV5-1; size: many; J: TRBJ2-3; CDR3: CASSLGQGVTDTQYF
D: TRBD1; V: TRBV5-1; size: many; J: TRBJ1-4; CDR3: CASSLQGHDEKLFF
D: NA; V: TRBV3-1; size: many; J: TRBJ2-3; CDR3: CASSQDQGSTQYF
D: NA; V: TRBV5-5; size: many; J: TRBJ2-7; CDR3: CASSSPGIRSYEQYF
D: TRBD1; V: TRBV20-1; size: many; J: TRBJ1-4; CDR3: CSARVTDRGNEKLFF
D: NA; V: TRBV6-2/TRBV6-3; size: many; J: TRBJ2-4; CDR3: CASSPLGSFRDIQYF
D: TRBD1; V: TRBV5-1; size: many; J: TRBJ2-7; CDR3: CASSPSGTGAYEQYF
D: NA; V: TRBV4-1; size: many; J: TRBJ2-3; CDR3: CASSQDHALLPTSTDTQYF
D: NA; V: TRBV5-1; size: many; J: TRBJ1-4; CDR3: CASSLAIGVAANEKLFF
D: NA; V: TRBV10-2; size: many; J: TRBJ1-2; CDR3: CASTGTYGYTF
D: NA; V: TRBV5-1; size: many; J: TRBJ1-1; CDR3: CASSLALRRYLSNTEAFF
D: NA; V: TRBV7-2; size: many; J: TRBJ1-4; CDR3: CASSPGPTNEKLFF
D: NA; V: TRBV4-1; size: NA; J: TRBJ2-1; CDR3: CASSQVLGTEQFF
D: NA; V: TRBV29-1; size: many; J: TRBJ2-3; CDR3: CSAGTDTQYF
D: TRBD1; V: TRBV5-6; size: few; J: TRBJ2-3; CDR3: CASSLVGQGSTDTQYF
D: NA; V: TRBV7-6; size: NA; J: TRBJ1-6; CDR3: CASSLAVGGNSPLNF
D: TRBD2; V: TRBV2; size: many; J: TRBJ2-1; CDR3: CASSDQAGTWNEQFF
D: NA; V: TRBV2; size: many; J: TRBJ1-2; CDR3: CASSRQGPVGYTF
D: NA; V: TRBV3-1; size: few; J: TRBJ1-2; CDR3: CASSQRPAVTYGYTF
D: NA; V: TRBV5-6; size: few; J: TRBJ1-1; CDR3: CASSNRQLNTEAFF
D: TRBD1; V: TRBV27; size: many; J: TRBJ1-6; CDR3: CASAGTGYNSPLHF
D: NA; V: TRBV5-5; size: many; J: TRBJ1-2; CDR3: CASSWTENYGYTF
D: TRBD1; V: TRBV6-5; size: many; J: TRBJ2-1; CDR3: CASRIRQGAYNEQFF
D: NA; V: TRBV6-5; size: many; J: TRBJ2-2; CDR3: CASSPVRPTGELFF
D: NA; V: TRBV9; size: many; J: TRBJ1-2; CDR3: CASSAGERASYTF
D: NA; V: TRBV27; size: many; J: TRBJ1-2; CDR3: CATQDRHYGYTF